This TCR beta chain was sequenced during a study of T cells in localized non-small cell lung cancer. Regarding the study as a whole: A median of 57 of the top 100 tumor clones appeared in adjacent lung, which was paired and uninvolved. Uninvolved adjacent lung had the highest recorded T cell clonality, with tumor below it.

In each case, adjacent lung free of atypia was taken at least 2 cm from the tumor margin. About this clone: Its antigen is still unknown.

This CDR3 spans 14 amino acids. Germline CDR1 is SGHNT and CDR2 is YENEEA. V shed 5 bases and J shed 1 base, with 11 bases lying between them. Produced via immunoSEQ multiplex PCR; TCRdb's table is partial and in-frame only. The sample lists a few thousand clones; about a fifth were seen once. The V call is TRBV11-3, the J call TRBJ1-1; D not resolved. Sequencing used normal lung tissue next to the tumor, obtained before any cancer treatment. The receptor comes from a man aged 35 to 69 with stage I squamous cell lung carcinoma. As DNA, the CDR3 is TGTGCCAGCAGCCCAGACACGTCGAACACTGAAGCTTTCTTT. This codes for CASSPDTSNTEAFF.